The 8 T cell receptor beta chains reported below all come from one sample, sequenced in a study of blood T cell repertoires in COVID-19. Assay used: immunoSEQ multiplex PCR; TCRdb lists only in-frame clones, some missing. This table holds over 150,000 clones, 80% to 90% found once. Sequencing was performed on peripheral blood. These receptors came from a young woman who had recovered from COVID-19.

This chain joins TRBV4-3 and TRBJ2-7; TRBD2 matches at 7 bases. From germline, CDR1 is LGHNA and CDR2 YSLEER. The CDR3 length is 16 residues. Trimming took 0 bases from V and 0 from J; bases not matched to a gene: 5. CDR3 region: CASSQEAGKSSYEQYF. CDR3 DNA sequence: TGCGCCAGCAGCCAAGAAGCGGGGAAGTCCTCCTACGAGCAGTACTTC.

The rearrangement uses TRBV19 and TRBJ1-1; no clear D gene. Trimming removed 9 bases from V and 1 base from J, with 6 bases in between. The length of the CDR3 is 11 residues. CDR1 and CDR2 from the germline V gene are LNHDA and SQIVND (reference sequence). CDR3 sequence reads: CASRSNTEAFF. The DNA of the CDR3 is TGTGCCAGCCGTTCGAACACTGAAGCTTTCTTT.

This clone was seen more than once but under ten times. The CDR3 loop reads CASSEGGFWTSGYEQYF. CDR3 coding DNA: TGTGCCAGCAGTGAAGGGGGTTTTTGGACTAGCGGCTACGAGCAGTACTTC. V and J are TRBV2 and TRBJ2-7, with TRBD2 identical over 10 bases. V was clipped by 1 base and J by 3 bases; unmatched bases: 9. CDR3 length: 17 amino acids. Germline assignment: CDR1 SNHLY and CDR2 FYNNEI.

V gene TRBV30 combines with J gene TRBJ2-1; D not resolved. V gave up 3 bases and J gave up 9 bases, with 12 bases separating them. Germline V gene lookup returns CDR1 GTSNPN and CDR2 SVGIG (reference sequence). This CDR3 is 12 amino acids long. CDR3 sequence: CAWSTTEVEQFF. The DNA for the CDR3 is TGTGCCTGGAGCACCACCGAGGTTGAGCAGTTCTTC. Together with reference TRBV30 and TRBJ2-1, the CDR3 gives the full variable domain: SQTIHQWPATLVQPVGSPLSLECTVEGTSNPNLYWYRQAAGRGLQLLFYSVGIGQISSEVPQNLSASRPQDRQFILSSKKLLLSDSGFYLCAWSTTEVEQFFGPGTRLTVL.

The chain has TRBV7-3 and TRBJ1-2; 11 positions agree with TRBD1. V was clipped by 4 bases and J by 4 bases; unmatched bases: 5. The CDR3 runs to 15 residues. CDR1 and CDR2 (germline): SGHTA, FQGTGA. DNA of the CDR3: TGTGCCAGCAGCTACGGACAGGGGGCAAGCTATGGCTACACCTTC. It is translated as CASSYGQGASYGYTF. The variable domain in full, completed from reference TRBV7-3 and TRBJ1-2, reads GAGVSQTPSNKVTEKGKYVELRCDPISGHTALYWYRQSLGQGPEFLIYFQGTGAADDSGLPNDRFFAVRPEGSVSTLKIQRTERGDSAVYLCASSYGQGASYGYTFGSGTRLTVV.

J is TRBJ1-5 and V is TRBV4-1; 7 bases line up with TRBD1. Germline lookup yields CDR1 MGHRA and CDR2 YSYEKL. V was pared by 0 bases and J by 6 bases, with 8 bases of the junction left unmatched. The CDR3 is 16 residues long. CDR3 in DNA: TGCGCCAGCAGCCAAGAAGACAGGGCTGGGGTTCAGCCCCAGCATTTT. Amino acid sequence: CASSQEDRAGVQPQHF.

This chain uses TRBV3-1 (or the pseudogene TRBV3-2) with TRBJ2-1, with D tentatively TRBD2 (6 bases). The CDR3 length is 13 residues. Deletions cut 4 bases from V and 9 bases from J, with 13 bases between. Germline V CDR1 and CDR2: LGHDT, YNNKEL (reference sequence). CDR3 in DNA: TGTGCCAGCAGCCCCGGGAGAGTTAGTGAGCAGTTCTTC. Amino acid sequence: CASSPGRVSEQFF.

The chain is built from TRBV6-4 and TRBJ1-2, with D perhaps TRBD1 (6 bases). This CDR3 is built from 14 residues. The germline V and J ends were trimmed by 0 bases and 4 bases, with 9 bases remaining between them. CDR1 and CDR2 (germline): MRHNA, SNTAGT. The CDR3, as DNA: TGTGCCAGCAGTGACTCGACAGGATCCTATGGCTACACCTTC. Amino acid sequence: CASSDSTGSYGYTF.